This entry describes one T cell receptor (beta chain). It has no known antigen specificity. Base qualities are not provided; no much larger clone lies one nucleotide away. Preparation of the library involved the immunoSEQ multiplex PCR assay. The deep sequencing platform assayed 80,000 to 100,000 TCR templates per sample. Genomic DNA extracted from sorted T cells was the material used for TCRbeta CDR3 sequencing. Per the authors' processing: The R programming language was used for the clonal analysis of the TCRbeta CDR3 data. Alloreactive CD4+ and CD8+ clones were defined by comparing unstimulated samples with post-reaction CFSE-low samples. Regulatory or non-regulatory origin was assigned to alloreactive CD4+ clones by matching of sequences to sorted unstimulated Treg and non-Treg repertoires. TCRdb's version of the immuneACCESS table is confined to in-frame rearrangements and falls short of the full clone set. An unresolved V gene accounts for under half of the shortfall where checked; the remainder is of unknown origin. V, J and clone size are taken as reported in that table, and D and trimming were inferred from the DNA itself. For this sample there are some 120,000 clones; around 94% appear just once. The ten top clones hold under 2% of the sample.

The CDR3, from cysteine to phenylalanine, totals 12 residues. Of all the DNA, just the CDR3 is kept, 36 bases in frame from base 1. Relative to germline, V is missing 5 bases and J is missing 5 bases, with 1 base of the junction outside any gene match. CDR1 and CDR2, looked up from the germline V gene, are MNHEY and SVGAGI. The data derive from a study of siplizumab effects on memory and regulatory T cells (dated by TCRdb to between 2019 and 2020). Background for the entire study: The effect of the anti-CD2 antibody siplizumab on alloreactive T-cell subsets was examined in allogeneic mixed lymphocyte reactions constructed from human PBMCs.

Sorted unstimulated T cells and proliferating T cells recovered from mixed lymphocyte reactions were subjected to TCRbeta CDR3 sequencing. Fresh whole blood from about ten HLA-typed healthy donors served as the source for isolating PBMCs. To map where alloreactive clones came from, CD4+ non-regulatory T cells in the unstimulated state were FACS-sorted. Overall results and qualifications from the work: Greater diversity appeared to be present in unstimulated naive T cells than in memory T cells, and a substantial contribution to the alloresponse seemed to be made by naive cells. Because sequences at frequencies below about 10^-5 were poorly captured, only a minor fraction of alloreactive clones could be mapped back to unstimulated subsets. Siplizumab significantly lowered the cumulative frequency of alloreactive sequences that could be traced to unstimulated CD4+ memory T cells. For roughly 75-97% of proliferating CD4+ or CD8+ clones, no naive or memory phenotype could be assigned. In reactions with siplizumab, an average of about 69% of mappable alloreactive CD4+ clones were Treg-derived, compared with about 27% in control reactions. The suppressive function of proliferating Tregs from siplizumab cultures was not functionally confirmed.

This receptor was obtained from a human donor in good health. The V and J genes are TRBV6-5 and TRBJ2-7, with 9 bases aligning to TRBD1. Sequenced: non-Treg CD4+ T cells sorted from blood. The meaning of the sample's cell subset or site label: FACS-sorted unstimulated CD4+ non-regulatory T cells. The DNA sequence is TGTGCCAGCAGTCGGACAGGGGACGAGCAGTACTTC. Translated, this gives CASSRTGDEQYF.